The rows below give T cell receptor beta chains drawn from one sample of a study of regulatory T cells in long-lasting Graves disease. Each CDR3 protein gets one entry after TCRdb re-called the multiplex PCR reads with MiXCR. The table has about 310,000 distinct CDR3 sequences, under 25% seen once. The source was peripheral blood mononuclear cells (PBMCs), collected when the disease was refractory, from a patient treated with antithyroid drugs. These receptors came from a female donor with Graves disease. The CDR3 runs from the conserved cysteine through the conserved F or W.

V: TRBV20-1
J: TRBJ1-1
CDR3: CSARDLHVGPEEAFF

V: TRBV11-2
J: TRBJ2-5
CDR3: CASSPTGLAGVETQYF

V: TRBV19
J: TRBJ1-4
CDR3: CASSSEKLFF

V: TRBV5-6
J: TRBJ2-5
CDR3: CASSWGWEAETQYF

V: TRBV28
J: TRBJ1-2
CDR3: CASRDRGEANYGYTF

V: TRBV11-2
J: TRBJ2-7
CDR3: CASSLVRPGIEQYF

V: TRBV11-2
J: TRBJ1-6
CDR3: CASSLGPDSPLHF

V: TRBV20-1
J: TRBJ2-2
CDR3: CSAKPVTGELFF

V: TRBV10-3
J: TRBJ2-2
CDR3: CATGSGGTGELFF

V: TRBV10-3
J: TRBJ1-2
CDR3: CAISGAGTGYGYTF

V: TRBV27
J: TRBJ1-4
CDR3: CASKVGEKLFF

V: TRBV30
J: TRBJ1-5
CDR3: CAWSAGQGYQPQHF

V: TRBV20-1
J: TRBJ2-5
CDR3: CSAPSGGWETQYF

V: TRBV2
J: TRBJ2-5
CDR3: CATTGPSSGETQYF

V: TRBV2
J: TRBJ1-5
CDR3: CASSEYSGRNQPQHF